This paragraph covers one TCR beta chain sequence. This clonotype was counted many times. There is no known antigen for this receptor. Per-base quality was not reported, and no clone a single base away is much larger than it. The source of the sample is a study of T cells in Graves' hyperthyroidism and ophthalmopathy (dated by TCRdb to the late 2010s). In terms of the full investigation: Peripheral blood samples were taken at initial diagnosis, before any treatment was given. To identify distinguishing TCR V-J signatures, a discovery cohort of around 98 patients was used, comprising roughly 45 with Graves' ophthalmopathy and 55 to 65 with stable Graves' hyperthyroidism. Prospective prediction of ophthalmopathy was tested in an independent validation cohort consisting of fewer than 20 hyperthyroidism patients and 17 patients who later progressed to ophthalmopathy. The 95 to 100 discovery patients were divided at random into training and test sets in a 7:3 ratio. In addition, the study compared T-cell repertoires in thyroid tissue and in blood from six Graves' hyperthyroidism patients. Following sampling, methimazole starting at 30 mg daily was given to hyperthyroidism patients, and high-dose intravenous methylprednisolone was given to ophthalmopathy patients. TCR Vbeta CDR3 sequencing of 130 to 150 peripheral blood samples (over 40 ophthalmopathy, 75 to 85 hyperthyroidism and approximately 17 progressor patients) is reported in the paper.

What the authors observed across the whole study: In validation, the model predicted progression to ophthalmopathy a median of approximately 6.6 months before onset, with approximately 68% sensitivity and about 75% specificity. Sample size was not statistically predetermined, and investigators were not blinded to group allocation. Most expanded thyroid clonotypes (frequency above 0.001) were also detected in blood, suggesting blood repertoires may reflect thyroid immune responses. In cross-validation, a model built on a 13 V-J signature told ophthalmopathy apart from stable hyperthyroidism with 87.88% sensitivity and around 83% specificity, and in testing the same model reached 80%/75%.

The CDR3 numbers 17 residues from cysteine through phenylalanine. The CDR3 DNA has 51 bases and is translated from base 1. The germline V gene (reference sequence) supplies CDR1 LGHDT and CDR2 YNNKEL. Germline trimming amounts to 0 bases on V and 0 bases on J, with 7 as the count of junction bases outside the gene matches. Hyperthyroidism patients were newly diagnosed, had a disease duration of under 2 months, and were aged 18 to 65 years. Any patient with an uncontrolled infection, another autoimmune disease, pregnancy or lactation was excluded. Clinical symptoms, serum thyroxine and TRAb, thyroid ultrasound, and orbital computed tomography formed the basis for the diagnoses. Blood from progressor patients was drawn when they were first diagnosed with hyperthyroidism, before any ophthalmopathy symptoms appeared. Ficoll-Paque density gradient centrifugation was used to isolate PBMCs from 8.5 to 10 ml of fresh peripheral blood. Progressor patients were initially diagnosed with Graves' hyperthyroidism and developed ophthalmopathy during follow-up. Trizol reagent was used to extract total RNA, and RNA quality was then checked on an Agilent 2100 Bioanalyzer.

The TCR beta CDR3 regions were amplified from RNA transcripts. A first-round RT-PCR of the TCR CDR3 used the HTBI primer set with the Qiagen OneStep RT-PCR kit. The libraries were constructed in a second round of multiplex PCR and then size-selected and purified. The libraries were sequenced on an Illumina HiSeq2000 using paired-end 100 bp reads. As for how the authors treated the data: Raw data were processed with SOAPnuke, discarding reads with adapters, uncalled bases, mean Phred below 15, or no exact constant-primer or identifier match. COPE v1.2.5 was used to merge the high-quality paired reads, and each unique nucleotide sequence was defined as a clonotype. MiTCR v1.1 was used to align clonotypes to the IMGT TRBV, TRBD and TRBJ reference segments. The analysis was restricted to V-J combinations with a frequency above 0.0001, which together covered 98% to 99.2% of the repertoires. The TCS score was defined as F50 (clonal expansion) divided by E x V (chaos), with BLOSUM62-based TCRdist calculated between CDR3 peptides within each V-J. Welch's t-statistics and random forest reduced 500 to 550 V-J features to some 14, which were used in a naive Bayes classifier (R e1071). Through fastp at Q25 and MiXCR, TCRdb rebuilt clones from the public reads, retaining in-frame beta chains. A single entry per CDR3 protein holds the most common genes and DNA from its merged rows. None of the V and J calls come from the authors' own analysis; TCRdb made them. A total of some 300,000 distinct CDR3 sequences appear in this sample, roughly 14% of them only once. About 8% of the sample lies in the top ten.

Sequencing was done on a sample of blood. The chain employs TRBV3-1 and TRBJ1-1; 7 central nucleotides agree with TRBD1. The TCR sequence derives from a woman aged 25-40 years with Graves' hyperthyroidism that later progressed to Graves' ophthalmopathy. CDR3 sequence: CASSQERGTALNTEAFF. The bases read TGTGCCAGCAGCCAAGAGCGCGGGACAGCCTTGAACACTGAAGCTTTCTTT.